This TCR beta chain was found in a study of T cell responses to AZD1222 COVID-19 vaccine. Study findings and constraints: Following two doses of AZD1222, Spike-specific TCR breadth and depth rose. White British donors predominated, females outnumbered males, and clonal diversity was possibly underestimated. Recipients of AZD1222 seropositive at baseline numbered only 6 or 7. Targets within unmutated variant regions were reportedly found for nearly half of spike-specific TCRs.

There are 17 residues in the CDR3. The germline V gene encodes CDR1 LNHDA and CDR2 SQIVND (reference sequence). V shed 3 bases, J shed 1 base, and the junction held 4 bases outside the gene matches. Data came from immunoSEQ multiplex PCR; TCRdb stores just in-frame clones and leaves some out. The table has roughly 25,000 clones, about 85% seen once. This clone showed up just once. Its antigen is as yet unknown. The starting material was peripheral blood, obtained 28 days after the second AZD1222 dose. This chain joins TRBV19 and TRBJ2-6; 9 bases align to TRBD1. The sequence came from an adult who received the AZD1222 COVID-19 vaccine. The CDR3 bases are TGTGCCAGTAGTATTGGGACAGGGTCTTCTGGGGCCAACGTCCTGACTTTC. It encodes CASSIGTGSSGANVLTF. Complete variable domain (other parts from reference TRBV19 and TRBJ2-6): DGGITQSPKYLFRKEGQNVTLSCEQNLNHDAMYWYRQDPGQGLRLIYYSQIVNDFQKGDIAEGYSVSREKKESFPLTVTSAQKNPTAFYLCASSIGTGSSGANVLTFGAGSRLTVL.